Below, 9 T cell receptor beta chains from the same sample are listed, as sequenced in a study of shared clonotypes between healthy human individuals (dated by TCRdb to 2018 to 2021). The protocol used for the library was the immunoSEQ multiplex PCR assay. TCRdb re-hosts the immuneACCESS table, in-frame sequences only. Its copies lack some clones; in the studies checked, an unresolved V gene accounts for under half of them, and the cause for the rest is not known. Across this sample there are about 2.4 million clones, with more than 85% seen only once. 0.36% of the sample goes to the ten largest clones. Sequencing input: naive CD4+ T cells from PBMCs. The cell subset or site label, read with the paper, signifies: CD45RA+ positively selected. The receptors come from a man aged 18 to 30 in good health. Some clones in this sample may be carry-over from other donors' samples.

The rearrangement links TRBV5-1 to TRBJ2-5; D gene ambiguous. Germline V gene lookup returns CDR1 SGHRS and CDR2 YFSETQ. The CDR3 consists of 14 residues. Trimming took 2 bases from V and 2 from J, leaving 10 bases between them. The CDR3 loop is CASSFSVQQETQYF. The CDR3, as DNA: TGCGCCAGCAGCTTTTCAGTCCAGCAAGAGACCCAGTACTTC.

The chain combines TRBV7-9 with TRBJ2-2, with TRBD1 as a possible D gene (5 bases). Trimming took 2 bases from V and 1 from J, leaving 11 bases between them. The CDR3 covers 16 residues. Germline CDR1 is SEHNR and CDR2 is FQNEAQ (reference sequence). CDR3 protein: CASSLLRQGNTGELFF. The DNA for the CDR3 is TGTGCCAGCAGCTTACTCAGGCAGGGGAACACCGGGGAGCTGTTTTTT.

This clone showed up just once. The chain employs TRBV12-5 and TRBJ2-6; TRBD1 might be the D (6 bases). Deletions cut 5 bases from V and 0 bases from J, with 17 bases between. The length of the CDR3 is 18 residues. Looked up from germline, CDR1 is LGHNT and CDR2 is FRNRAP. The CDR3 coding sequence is TGTGCTAGTGGTATTATCCGACAGGATTCCTCTGGGGCCAACGTCCTGACTTTC. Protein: CASGIIRQDSSGANVLTF.

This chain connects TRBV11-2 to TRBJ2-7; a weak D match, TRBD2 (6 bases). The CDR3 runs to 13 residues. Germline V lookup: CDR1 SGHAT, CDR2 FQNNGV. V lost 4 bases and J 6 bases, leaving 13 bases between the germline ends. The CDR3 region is CASSSSAGSEQYF. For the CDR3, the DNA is TGTGCCAGCAGCTCGAGCGCGGGGTCCGAGCAGTACTTC.

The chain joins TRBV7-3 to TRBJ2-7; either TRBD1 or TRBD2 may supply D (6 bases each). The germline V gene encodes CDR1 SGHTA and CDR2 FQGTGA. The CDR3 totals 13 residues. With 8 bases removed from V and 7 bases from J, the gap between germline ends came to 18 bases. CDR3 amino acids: CASGTSLGGEQYF. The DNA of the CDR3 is TGTGCCAGCGGGACATCCCTCGGAGGGGAGCAGTACTTC.

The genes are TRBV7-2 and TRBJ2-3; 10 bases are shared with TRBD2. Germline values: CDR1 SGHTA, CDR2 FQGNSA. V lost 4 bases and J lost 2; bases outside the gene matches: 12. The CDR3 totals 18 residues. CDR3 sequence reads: CASSSGLAVPLTTDTQYF. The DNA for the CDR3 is TGTGCCAGCAGCTCAGGACTAGCGGTACCTCTAACCACAGATACGCAGTATTTT.

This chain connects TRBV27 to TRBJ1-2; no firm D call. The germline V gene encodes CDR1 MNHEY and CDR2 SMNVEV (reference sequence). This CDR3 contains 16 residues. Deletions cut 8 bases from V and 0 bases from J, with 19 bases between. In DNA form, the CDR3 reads TGTGCCAGCGCCCCTCTCCGAGATTTAGCTAACTATGGCTACACCTTC. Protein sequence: CASAPLRDLANYGYTF.

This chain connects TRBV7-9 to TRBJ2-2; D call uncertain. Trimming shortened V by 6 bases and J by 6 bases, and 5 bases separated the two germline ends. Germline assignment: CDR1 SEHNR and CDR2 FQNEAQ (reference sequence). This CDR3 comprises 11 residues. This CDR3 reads CASRSSGELFF. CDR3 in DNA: TGTGCCAGCAGGTCCTCCGGGGAGCTGTTTTTT.

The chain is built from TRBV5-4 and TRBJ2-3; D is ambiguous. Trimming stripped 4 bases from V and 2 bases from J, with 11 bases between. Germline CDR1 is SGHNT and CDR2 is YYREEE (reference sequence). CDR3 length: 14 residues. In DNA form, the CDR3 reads TGTGCCAGCAGCCCGGTGGGGTACACAGATACGCAGTATTTT. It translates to CASSPVGYTDTQYF. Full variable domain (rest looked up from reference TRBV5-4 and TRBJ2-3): ETGVTQSPTHLIKTRGQQVTLRCSSQSGHNTVSWYQQALGQGPQFIFQYYREEENGRGNFPPRFSGLQFPNYSSELNVNALELDDSALYLCASSPVGYTDTQYFGPGTRLTVL.